This T cell receptor beta chain was profiled in a study of blood T cell repertoires in COVID-19. Germline CDR1 is SGHRS and CDR2 is YFSETQ. CDR3 length equals 14 residues. The V end lost 7 bases, the J end lost 4 bases, and 15 bases lay between the germline ends. Clones were read by immunoSEQ multiplex PCR, and TCRdb kept only the in-frame ones, dropping some. Seen here are about 500,000 clones, about 89% observed once, and the top ten hold roughly 7.4%. The V and J genes are TRBV5-1 and TRBJ2-1, with D perhaps TRBD1 (6 bases). Material: peripheral blood. The clonotype comes from a woman in her forties or fifties with COVID-19, enrolled during active disease. The CDR3 DNA is TGCGCCAGCTCCCCCACAGGGAATTACAATGAGCAGTTCTTC. Translated: CASSPTGNYNEQFF. The entire variable domain, with the rest obtained from reference TRBV5-1 and TRBJ2-1, is as follows: KAGVTQTPRYLIKTRGQQVTLSCSPISGHRSVSWYQQTPGQGLQFLFEYFSETQRNKGNFPGRFSGRQFSNSRSEMNVSTLELGDSALYLCASSPTGNYNEQFFGPGTRLTVL.